The 16 T cell receptor beta chains below were found in one sample sequenced in a study of shared clonotypes between healthy human individuals. Positive CCR7 selection of CD45RO-negative cells yielded the naive CD8 cells, and terminally differentiated effector memory CD45RA+ cells were excluded. This table comes from immunoSEQ multiplex PCR, and its TCRdb copy is limited to in-frame clones, with some not included. The sample has hundreds of thousands of clones, roughly 94% seen once. Specimen: naive CD8+ T cells sorted from blood. The receptors derive from a man younger than 40 in good health.

J is TRBJ2-7 and V is TRBV4-1; D is perhaps TRBD1 (5 bases). Trimming took off 1 base at V and 0 bases at J, with 13 bases between the two ends. Germline CDR1 reads MGHRA; CDR2 reads YSYEKL. The CDR3 runs to 16 residues. This chain's CDR3 is CASSQVESTVSYEQYF. As DNA, the CDR3 is TGCGCCAGCAGCCAAGTTGAATCGACAGTCTCCTACGAGCAGTACTTC.

The chain joins TRBV2 to TRBJ2-7; D may be TRBD2 (6 bases). The length of the CDR3 is 13 residues. Trimming pared 8 bases from V and 2 bases from J, leaving 13 bases between. Germline lookup yields CDR1 SNHLY and CDR2 FYNNEI. The CDR3 bases are TGTGCCAGCCGAGACGGGGGTGCCTACGAGCAGTACTTC. Its translation is CASRDGGAYEQYF.

This clone was found once. The rearrangement uses TRBV5-4 and TRBJ2-3, with a weak D call TRBD2 (6 bases). The CDR3 totals 19 residues. The V gene lost 1 base and the J gene lost 5 bases, with 26 bases spanning the gap. CDR1 is SGHNT, CDR2 YYREEE, per germline (reference sequence). The CDR3 here is CASSLRSGDWSGSVDTQYF. For the CDR3, the DNA is TGTGCCAGCAGCTTGCGGTCGGGTGATTGGAGCGGGTCAGTAGATACGCAGTATTTT.

This clone appeared a few times. This sequence joins TRBV19 and TRBJ1-5, with D uncertain. V was cut by 5 bases and J by 0 bases, with 5 bases left in between. The CDR3 has 13 amino acids. Germline V gene sequence: CDR1 LNHDA, CDR2 SQIVND (reference sequence). For the CDR3, the DNA is TGTGCCAGTAGTTGGGTTAGCAATCAGCCCCAGCATTTT. Translated, it gives CASSWVSNQPQHF.

This rearrangement joins TRBV7-3 to TRBJ2-1, with unresolved D. Germline V gives CDR1 SGHTA, CDR2 FQGTGA. With 4 bases removed from V and 0 bases from J, the gap between germline ends came to 10 bases. This CDR3 is built from 15 residues. The CDR3 loop reads CASSYLSASYNEQFF. The CDR3 DNA is TGTGCCAGCAGCTACCTCTCGGCCTCCTACAATGAGCAGTTCTTC.

Only one count was recorded for this clone. The chain employs TRBV27 and TRBJ2-1; 8 positions agree with TRBD2. J lost 4 bases, V lost 7 bases, and 9 bases had no gene match. The germline V gene encodes CDR1 MNHEY and CDR2 SMNVEV (reference sequence). CDR3 length: 15 residues. The CDR3 DNA sequence: TGTGCCAGCAATCCCTCGGGACTAGTTTACAATGAGCAGTTCTTC. Residues: CASNPSGLVYNEQFF.

The V call is TRBV27, the J call TRBJ2-7; D remains unclear. The V gene lost 3 bases and the J gene lost 3 bases, with 9 bases spanning the gap. Germline V lookup: CDR1 MNHEY, CDR2 SMNVEV (reference sequence). The length of the CDR3 is 13 residues. CDR3: CASSLFGVYEQYF. CDR3 bases: TGTGCCAGCAGTTTGTTCGGAGTCTACGAGCAGTACTTC.

Comments on this clone: Other DNA sequences within the sample encode an identical CDR3. CDR3 nucleotides: TGTGCCAGCAGTTTTGGGGGAAGCTCCTACAATGAGCAGTTCTTC. The encoded protein is CASSFGGSSYNEQFF. The rearrangement links TRBV28 to TRBJ2-1; D tentatively reads TRBD1 or TRBD2 (5 bases each). The germline V gene encodes CDR1 MDHEN and CDR2 SYDVKM. The CDR3 loop spans 15 amino acids. V lost 3 bases and J 0 bases, leaving 9 bases between the germline ends.

The rearrangement uses TRBV5-1 and TRBJ2-7, with 9 nucleotides matching TRBD1. In germline, CDR1 is SGHRS, CDR2 YFSETQ. The V gene end was trimmed by 3 bases and the J gene end by 2 bases; junction bases not matched to a gene: 3. CDR3 length: 14 residues. The DNA for the CDR3 is TGCGCCAGCAGCTCGGACAGGGGAACCTACGAGCAGTACTTC. Its translation: CASSSDRGTYEQYF.

This chain joins TRBV5-8 and TRBJ2-7; TRBD2 is a possible D gene (5 bases). The CDR3 sequence is 18 residues long. CDR1 SGHTS and CDR2 YDEGEE come from the germline V gene. Trimming cost V 5 bases and J 4 bases, with 28 bases left between them. The CDR3 nucleotides are TGTGCCAGCAGACCGGCGGACGGGAAGGGTGGATGGTCATACGAGCAGTACTTC. Its translation is CASRPADGKGGWSYEQYF.

The chain carries TRBV19 and TRBJ2-3; 15 bases line up with TRBD2. Germline values: CDR1 LNHDA, CDR2 SQIVND (reference sequence). This CDR3 contains 16 residues. V was pared by 5 bases and J by 5 bases, with 5 bases of the junction left unmatched. This chain's CDR3 is CASSFGLAGGKDTQYF. The CDR3 DNA follows: TGTGCCAGTAGTTTTGGACTAGCGGGAGGGAAAGATACGCAGTATTTT.

V usage is TRBV7-9 and J usage is TRBJ1-2; tentative D call: TRBD1 (5 bases). Deletions cut 5 bases from V and 6 bases from J, with 16 bases between. This CDR3 has 14 residues. Germline CDR1 SEHNR, CDR2 FQNEAQ (reference sequence). DNA of the CDR3: TGTGCCAGCAGCCATAGTGGAGGGGATAATGGCTACACCTTC. Amino acids: CASSHSGGDNGYTF.

This clone came up a few times. The chain links TRBV19 to TRBJ2-7; 7 bases map to TRBD1. The CDR3 consists of 15 residues. V lost 4 bases, J lost 4 bases, and 10 bases stayed unmatched. Per the germline V gene, CDR1 is LNHDA and CDR2 is SQIVND (reference sequence). The CDR3 nucleotides read TGTGCCAGTAGTAACCACAGGGGTGGATGGTACGAGCAGTACTTC. Translation gives CASSNHRGGWYEQYF.

The chain carries TRBV27 and TRBJ2-1, with D possibly being TRBD1 (5 bases). V gave up 7 bases and J gave up 7 bases, with 17 bases separating them. This CDR3 has 14 residues. Germline V gives CDR1 MNHEY, CDR2 SMNVEV (reference sequence). This chain's CDR3 is CASNPRASGNEQFF. The CDR3 DNA reads as TGTGCCAGCAATCCTAGAGCCTCAGGGAATGAGCAGTTCTTC.

The CDR3, as DNA: TGTGCCAGCAGTCCAGACGTCAGGGGGGCCGAGCAGTACTTC. Its protein is CASSPDVRGAEQYF. The chain uses TRBV2 and TRBJ2-7, with D tentatively TRBD1 (7 bases). This CDR3 has 14 residues. The V gene's germline CDR1 is SNHLY and CDR2 FYNNEI. V was cut by 5 bases and J by 6 bases, with 17 bases left in between.

In DNA form, the CDR3 reads TGTGCCAGCAGCCAGGACAGGGGGCGTGGAAACACCATATATTTT. As protein: CASSQDRGRGNTIYF. The rearrangement links TRBV7-9 to TRBJ1-3; 11 nucleotides align to TRBD1. The V gene's germline CDR1 is SEHNR and CDR2 FQNEAQ (reference sequence). CDR3 length equals 15 residues. V shed 5 bases and J 3 bases; nucleotides not matched to a gene: 3. The full variable domain, rest sourced from reference TRBV7-9 and TRBJ1-3, is DTGVSQNPRHKITKRGQNVTFRCDPISEHNRLYWYRQTLGQGPEFLTYFQNEAQLEKSRLLSDRFSAERPKGSFSTLEIQRTEQGDSAMYLCASSQDRGRGNTIYFGEGSWLTVV.